The table lists the clone carrying this T cell receptor beta chain with many counts. These data originate in a study of T-cell reconstitution after alpha-beta-depleted transplantation in children. A library of TCRbeta sequences, prepared with unique molecular identifiers, was generated. TCRdb processed the PCR reads anew with MiXCR; each CDR3 protein has one entry. The data show about 200,000 distinct CDR3 sequences, less than 15% seen once. In germline, CDR1 is DFQATT, CDR2 SNEGSKA (reference sequence). V trimming: 1 base; J trimming: 4 bases; junction bases outside the gene matches: 9. CDR3 length: 15 residues.

The chain has TRBV20-1 and TRBJ2-7; TRBD2 agrees at 8 bases. This sequence originates from a human donor who donated a stem cell graft to a child with acute lymphoblastic leukemia. The specimen comprised PBMCs from the stem cell graft donor, sampled from the stem cell graft. CDR3 sequence: CSARVPSGSRYEQYF. The DNA for the CDR3 is TGCAGTGCTAGAGTCCCCAGCGGGAGTAGGTACGAGCAGTACTTC.